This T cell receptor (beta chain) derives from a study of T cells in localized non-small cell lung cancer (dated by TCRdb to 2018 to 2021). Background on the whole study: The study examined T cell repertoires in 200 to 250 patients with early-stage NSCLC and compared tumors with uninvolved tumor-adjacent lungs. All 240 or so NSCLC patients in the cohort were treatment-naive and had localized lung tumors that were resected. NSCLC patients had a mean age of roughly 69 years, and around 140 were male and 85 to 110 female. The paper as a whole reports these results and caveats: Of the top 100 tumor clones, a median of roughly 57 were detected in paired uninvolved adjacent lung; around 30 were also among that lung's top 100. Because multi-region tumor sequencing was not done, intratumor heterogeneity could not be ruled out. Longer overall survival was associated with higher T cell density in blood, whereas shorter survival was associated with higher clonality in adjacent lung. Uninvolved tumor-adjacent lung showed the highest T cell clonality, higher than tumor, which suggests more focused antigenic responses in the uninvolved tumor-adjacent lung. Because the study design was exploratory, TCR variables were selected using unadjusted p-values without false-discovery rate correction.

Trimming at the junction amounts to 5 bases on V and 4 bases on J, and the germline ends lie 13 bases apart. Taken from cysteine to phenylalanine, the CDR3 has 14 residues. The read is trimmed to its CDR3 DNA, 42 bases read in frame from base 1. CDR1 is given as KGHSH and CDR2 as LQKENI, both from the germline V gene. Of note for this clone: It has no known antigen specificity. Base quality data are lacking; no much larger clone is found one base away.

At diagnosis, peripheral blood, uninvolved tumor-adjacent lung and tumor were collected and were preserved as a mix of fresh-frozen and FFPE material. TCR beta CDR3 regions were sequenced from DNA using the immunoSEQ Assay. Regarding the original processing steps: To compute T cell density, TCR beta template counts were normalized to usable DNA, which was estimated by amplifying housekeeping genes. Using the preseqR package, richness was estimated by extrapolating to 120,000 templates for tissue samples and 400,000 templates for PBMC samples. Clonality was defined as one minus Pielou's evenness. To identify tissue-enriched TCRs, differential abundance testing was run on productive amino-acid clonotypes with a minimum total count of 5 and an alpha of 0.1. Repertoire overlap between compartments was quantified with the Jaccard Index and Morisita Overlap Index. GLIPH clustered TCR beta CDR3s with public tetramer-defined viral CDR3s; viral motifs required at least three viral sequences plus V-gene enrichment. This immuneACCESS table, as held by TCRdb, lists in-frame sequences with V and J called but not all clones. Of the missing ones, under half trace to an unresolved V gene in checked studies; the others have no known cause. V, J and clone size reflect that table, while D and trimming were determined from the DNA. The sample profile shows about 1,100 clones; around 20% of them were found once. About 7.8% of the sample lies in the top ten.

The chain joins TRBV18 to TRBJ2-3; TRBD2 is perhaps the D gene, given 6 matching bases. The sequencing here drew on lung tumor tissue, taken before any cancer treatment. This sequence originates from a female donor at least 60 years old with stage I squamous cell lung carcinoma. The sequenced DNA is TGTGCCAGCTCAACGGGACTCGAGTCAGATACGCAGTATTTT. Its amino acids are CASSTGLESDTQYF.